These 8 T cell receptor beta chains originate from one sample sequenced in a study of T cell repertoires in cytomegalovirus infection. TCRdb re-called the reads with MiXCR, one entry per CDR3 protein. The data contain around 450,000 distinct CDR3 sequences, 31% of them singletons. Sequenced material: PBMCs. These receptors all stem from a human donor in good health (CMV status not recorded). Some clones in this sample may be carry-over from other donors' samples.

The V call is TRBV28, the J call TRBJ2-3; 13 nucleotides agree with TRBD2. With V trimmed by 5 bases and J by 0 bases, 8 bases remained unmatched. Per germline, CDR1 MDHEN and CDR2 SYDVKM. CDR3 length equals 18 residues. The CDR3 region is CASSRTSGGPSSTDTQYF. The CDR3 DNA reads TGTGCCAGCAGTCGGACTAGCGGGGGTCCTTCTAGCACAGATACGCAGTATTTT. The full variable domain, completed using reference TRBV28 and TRBJ2-3, is DVKVTQSSRYLVKRTGEKVFLECVQDMDHENMFWYRQDPGLGLRLIYFSYDVKMKEKGDIPEGYSVSREKKERFSLILESASTNQTSMYLCASSRTSGGPSSTDTQYFGPGTRLTVL.

The genes are TRBV7-2 and TRBJ2-7; D is ambiguous. The V and J ends lost 1 base and 3 bases respectively, with 22 bases between them. The CDR3 is made up of 18 amino acids. The V gene's germline CDR1 is SGHTA and CDR2 FQGNSA. CDR3 residues: CASSLGWVTPLMNYEQYF. The CDR3 DNA is TGTGCCAGCAGCTTAGGATGGGTCACTCCCCTCATGAACTACGAGCAGTACTTC.

CDR3 amino acids: CASSRQTGPSGANVLTF. In DNA, the CDR3 is TGTGCCAGCAGCCGACAAACAGGCCCCTCTGGGGCCAACGTCCTGACTTTC. The chain is built from TRBV14 and TRBJ2-6, with D tentatively TRBD1 (5 bases). The V gene lost 4 bases and the J gene lost 0 bases, with 13 bases spanning the gap. This CDR3 spans 17 amino acids. CDR1 is SGHDN and CDR2 is FVKESK in the germline V gene.

The chain combines TRBV11-2 with TRBJ1-3; 10 nucleotides agree with TRBD1. Germline CDR1 and CDR2: SGHAT and FQNNGV. The CDR3 totals 19 residues. With V trimmed by 3 bases and J by 0 bases, 11 bases remained unmatched. The CDR3 protein is CASSFRDRGITSSGNTIYF. CDR3 DNA sequence: TGTGCCAGCAGCTTCCGGGACAGGGGCATAACTAGCTCTGGAAACACCATATATTTT.

This rearrangement joins TRBV2 to TRBJ2-3; 13 bases line up with TRBD2. The CDR3 sequence is 16 residues long. Germline loops: CDR1 SNHLY, CDR2 FYNNEI. J lost 4 bases, V lost 6 bases, and 7 bases had no gene match. CDR3 protein: CASRPTSGGWADTQYF. CDR3 coding DNA: TGTGCCAGCAGACCGACTAGCGGGGGGTGGGCAGATACGCAGTATTTT.

This clonotype was counted a single time. The rearrangement joins TRBV15 to TRBJ1-1, with 7 bases aligning to TRBD1. The CDR3 is 14 residues long. CDR1 and CDR2 from the germline V gene are LNHNV and YYDKDF (reference sequence). Trimming cost V 4 bases and J 4 bases; bases outside gene matches: 6. The CDR3 DNA follows: TGTGCCACCAGCACGACAGGGTCGTTCACTGAAGCTTTCTTT. This translates into CATSTTGSFTEAFF.

This chain joins TRBV7-9 and TRBJ1-2, with D perhaps TRBD1 (5 bases). Germline-derived CDR1 and CDR2 are SEHNR and FQNEAQ (reference sequence). This CDR3 is 14 amino acids long. The ends were cut back, 5 bases at V and 4 bases at J, with 14 bases in the middle. CDR3 loop: CASSLSRVAYGYTF. In DNA form, the CDR3 reads TGTGCCAGCAGCCTCAGCAGGGTTGCCTATGGCTACACCTTC.

CDR3 coding DNA: TGCGCCAGCAGCCAAGGCTCTCTGGGCGGGGACACCGGGGAGCTGTTTTTT. Its protein product is CASSQGSLGGDTGELFF. This rearrangement joins TRBV4-1 to TRBJ2-2; perhaps TRBD2 as D (6 bases). Trimming cost V 1 base and J 3 bases, with 15 bases left between them. The CDR3 runs 17 residues. Germline-derived CDR1 and CDR2 are MGHRA and YSYEKL.